The sequence of this TCR beta chain was determined in a study of T cells in Graves' hyperthyroidism and ophthalmopathy. Trimming removed 2 bases at V and 3 bases at J, with 13 bases between. The germline V gene has CDR1 MNHEY and CDR2 SMNVEV (reference sequence). The CDR3 extends over 15 amino acids. Note on this clonotype: The target antigen is unknown.

RNA transcripts gave rise to amplified TCR beta CDR3 regions. In the first-round RT-PCR of the TCR CDR3, the HTBI primer set was used. TCRdb ran MiXCR on the multiplex PCR reads and lists one entry per CDR3 protein. The data contain about half a million distinct CDR3 sequences, about 20% of them singletons. Fresh peripheral blood, about 10 ml of it, supplied the PBMCs. Study-wide findings and caveats: For ophthalmopathy, model prediction preceded onset by a median roughly 6.2 months.

The receptor was derived from an older woman with Graves' ophthalmopathy. The chain joins TRBV27 to TRBJ2-5; D is possibly TRBD1 (5 bases). Source material: blood. CDR3 sequence reads: CASSLMGTGEETQYF. DNA of the CDR3: TGTGCCAGCAGTTTAATGGGTACAGGAGAAGAGACCCAGTACTTC.